Listed here is a single TCR beta chain. This specimen comes from a study of T-cell reconstitution after alpha-beta-depleted transplantation in children. A TCRbeta library incorporating unique molecular identifiers was prepared. MiXCR, applied by TCRdb to the PCR reads, yields one record per CDR3 protein. The table lists 700,000 to 850,000 distinct CDR3 sequences, 15% to 20% of them singletons, with around 4.5% in the top ten. The germline V gene encodes CDR1 GTSNPN and CDR2 SVGIG (reference sequence). V lost 2 bases, J lost 5 bases, and 24 bases lay in between. The CDR3 extends over 17 amino acids. Specimen: PBMCs, mostly from graft donor cells, collected 360 days after TCRalphabeta/CD19-depleted stem cell transplant. The rearrangement uses TRBV30 and TRBJ2-5; TRBD1 might be the D (6 bases). This sequence was found in a male patient aged 10 to 17 who had a stem cell transplant for acute lymphoblastic leukemia, so the T cells may come from the graft donor. The CDR3 DNA reads TGTGCCTGGAGTTCTTGGACAGAGAGAGTCCTGGGGGAGACCCAGTACTTC. Its translation: CAWSSWTERVLGETQYF.